These 19 T cell receptor beta chains share one sample of origin, sequenced in a study of T-cell memory formation after mild COVID-19. TCRdb ran MiXCR on the 5' RACE reads and lists one entry per CDR3 protein. The repertoire has 250,000 to 300,000 distinct CDR3 sequences, around a sixth of them found once; the top ten carry about a fifth. The sample was PBMCs or a T cell subset sorted from them (not recorded which). These receptors were collected from a man aged 18-30 years who had mild COVID-19 (a few samples of this study predate the infection). Cell type and time point are not known.

The table lists this clonotype with many counts. The CDR3 loop reads CASGWTGMNWYF. Here the CDR3 DNA reads TGTGCCAGCGGGTGGACAGGGATGAATTGGTACTTC. The V call is TRBV12-3 or TRBV12-4, the J call TRBJ2-7; 8 bases agree with TRBD1. Losses at the gene ends were 8 bases for V and 12 bases for J; bases not matched to a gene: 12. This CDR3 has 12 residues.

The rearrangement joins TRBV6-2 or TRBV6-3 to TRBJ2-6, with 8 nucleotides matching TRBD1. Trimming took 5 bases from V and 0 from J; bases not matched to a gene: 9. This CDR3 is built from 18 residues. Germline V gene lookup returns CDR1 MNHEY and CDR2 SVGEGT. CDR3 region: CASSADRGRPSGANVLTF. The CDR3, as DNA: TGTGCCAGCAGTGCAGACAGGGGAAGGCCCTCTGGGGCCAACGTCCTGACTTTC.

This clonotype has a handful of counts. The chain joins TRBV5-1 to TRBJ1-4; unclear D gene. V was cut by 0 bases and J by 7 bases, with 10 bases left in between. Germline assignment: CDR1 SGHRS and CDR2 YFSETQ. The CDR3 totals 14 residues. The CDR3 DNA reads TGCGCCAGCAGCTTGGGTGTAATGGGTGAAAAACTGTTTTTT. Its protein is CASSLGVMGEKLFF.

This clonotype turned up a few times. The V and J genes are TRBV5-1 and TRBJ1-1, with 12 positions matching TRBD1. Germline V gene data show CDR1 as SGHRS and CDR2 as YFSETQ. The trim removed 5 bases at V and 5 bases at J, leaving 4 bases unmatched. CDR3 length: 14 residues. The CDR3 sequence: CASRSGQGATEAFF. CDR3 nucleotides: TGCGCCAGCAGATCGGGACAGGGGGCGACTGAAGCTTTCTTT.

This clonotype was observed a few times. The chain links TRBV7-2 to TRBJ2-7; D perhaps matches TRBD1 (6 bases). The CDR3 runs to 13 residues. CDR1 SGHTA and CDR2 FQGNSA come from the germline V gene. Trimming took off 10 bases at V and 2 bases at J, with 15 bases between the two ends. In DNA form, the CDR3 reads TGTGCCACCACCCAGGGGAGTCCCTACGAGCAGTACTTC. Residues: CATTQGSPYEQYF. Based on the CDR3 plus reference TRBV7-2 and TRBJ2-7, the full variable domain is GAGVSQSPSNKVTEKGKDVELRCDPISGHTALYWYRQSLGQGLEFLIYFQGNSAPDKSGLPSDRFSAERTGGSVSTLTIQRTQQEDSAVYLCATTQGSPYEQYFGPGTRLTVT.

This clonotype was found many times. The rearrangement joins TRBV4-3 to TRBJ2-5; D unresolved. V lost 1 base to trimming and J lost 5 bases, with 8 bases between them. The CDR3 spans 13 residues. Germline assignment: CDR1 LGHNA and CDR2 YSLEER. The CDR3 region is CASSQGTGETQYF. The CDR3 nucleotides read TGCGCCAGCAGCCAAGGTACTGGGGAGACCCAGTACTTC.

V gene TRBV7-9 combines with J gene TRBJ1-6, with unresolved D. The CDR3 covers 11 residues. Germline assignment: CDR1 SEHNR and CDR2 FQNEAQ (reference sequence). Trimming took off 5 bases at V and 16 bases at J, with 12 bases between the two ends. CDR3 amino acids: CASSESEDLHF. As DNA, the CDR3 is TGTGCCAGCAGCGAATCCGAAGATCTCCACTTT. Complete variable domain (other parts from reference TRBV7-9 and TRBJ1-6): DTGVSQNPRHKITKRGQNVTFRCDPISEHNRLYWYRQTLGQGPEFLTYFQNEAQLEKSRLLSDRFSAERPKGSFSTLEIQRTEQGDSAMYLCASSESEDLHFGNGTRLTVT.

This clonotype was detected only a few times. This chain links TRBV19 with TRBJ2-7; 14 bases align to TRBD2. The CDR3 extends over 13 amino acids. The junction had 7 bases not matched to a gene; V was cut back by 9 bases and J by 9 bases. Germline loops: CDR1 LNHDA, CDR2 SQIVND (reference sequence). The CDR3 nucleotides read TGTGCCAGCGCCGGGACTAGCGGGGGAGTGCAGTACGTC. This translates into CASAGTSGGVQYV.

In this sample, this clonotype turned up many times. Sequence at one end of the junction differs from germline and may be a read error. The rearrangement uses TRBV5-1 and TRBJ2-6, with unresolved D. This CDR3 comprises 14 residues. Germline V lookup: CDR1 SGHRS, CDR2 YFSETQ. The CDR3 loop reads CASSLGSGANVLTF. CDR3 sequence (DNA): TGTGCCAGCAGCTTGGGCTCTGGGGCCAACGTCCTGACTTTC.

This clonotype was seen a handful of times. This rearrangement joins TRBV20-1 to TRBJ2-3, with unresolved D. This CDR3 contains 14 residues. CDR1 is DFQATT and CDR2 is SNEGSKA in the germline V gene (reference sequence). Trimming took off 6 bases at V and 0 bases at J, with 13 bases between the two ends. The CDR3 DNA reads as TGCAGTGCCCCCCGTCCGGAGAGCACAGATACGCAGTATTTT. Its translation is CSAPRPESTDTQYF.

The rearrangement joins TRBV20-1 to TRBJ2-5; 11 bases fit TRBD2. The CDR3 contains 17 residues. V lost 5 bases and J lost 5; bases outside the gene matches: 16. The V gene's germline CDR1 is DFQATT and CDR2 SNEGSKA (reference sequence). The CDR3 here is CSARAFSGGAVEETQYF. The DNA of the CDR3 is TGCAGTGCTCGGGCGTTTAGCGGGGGGGCCGTAGAGGAGACCCAGTACTTC.

This clonotype was observed a few times. The chain uses TRBV7-2 and TRBJ2-7; a possible D gene is TRBD1 (6 bases). The CDR3 has 15 amino acids. Deletions cut 4 bases from V and 2 bases from J, with 15 bases between. Germline V gives CDR1 SGHTA, CDR2 FQGNSA. CDR3 amino acids: CASSSRGTTAYEQYF. As DNA, the CDR3 is TGTGCCAGCAGCTCCAGGGGTACTACGGCCTACGAGCAGTACTTC.

CDR3 sequence (DNA): TGCGCCAGCAGTCATCCGGGACAGGGGGCGCGGGGCTACACCTTC. Protein sequence: CASSHPGQGARGYTF. The V and J genes are TRBV4-1 and TRBJ1-2, with 12 bases matching TRBD1. The CDR3 totals 15 residues. V shed 6 bases, J shed 8 bases, and the junction held 10 bases outside the gene matches. Germline V gene sequence: CDR1 MGHRA, CDR2 YSYEKL.

This clonotype was recorded a few times. V gene TRBV29-1 combines with J gene TRBJ1-3; no clear D. Trimming took 7 bases from V and 3 from J, leaving 10 bases between them. The CDR3 has 12 amino acids. Germline loops: CDR1 SQVTM, CDR2 ANQGSEA. The CDR3 coding sequence is TGCAGCGCCGGATTCCTTGGAAACACCATATATTTT. Residues: CSAGFLGNTIYF.

The gene calls are TRBV20-1 and TRBJ1-1; no clear D. Germline loops: CDR1 DFQATT, CDR2 SNEGSKA (reference sequence). V lost 0 bases to trimming and J lost 1 base, with 12 bases between them. The CDR3 consists of 15 residues. The CDR3 DNA reads as TGCAGTGCTAGAGATCCGGCGGGGAAGAACACTGAAGCTTTCTTT. Amino acid sequence: CSARDPAGKNTEAFF.

The chain combines TRBV5-6 with TRBJ2-3, with D uncertain. Trimming left V 4 bases short and J 9 bases short, with 15 bases between. The germline V gene encodes CDR1 SGHDT and CDR2 YYEEEE. This CDR3 is built from 13 residues. The CDR3 loop is CASSLRFGGTQYF. The CDR3 region has the DNA TGTGCCAGCAGCCTTAGATTCGGCGGCACGCAGTATTTT. The variable domain in full, completed from reference TRBV5-6 and TRBJ2-3, reads DAGVTQSPTHLIKTRGQQVTLRCSPKSGHDTVSWYQQALGQGPQFIFQYYEEEERQRGNFPDRFSGHQFPNYSSELNVNALLLGDSALYLCASSLRFGGTQYFGPGTRLTVL.

This clonotype came up a few times. This rearrangement joins TRBV30 to TRBJ1-1; D is ambiguous. The germline V gene encodes CDR1 GTSNPN and CDR2 SVGIG (reference sequence). The CDR3 extends over 12 amino acids. V was cut by 5 bases and J by 10 bases, with 17 bases left in between. The CDR3 region is CAWGLAGLGAFF. CDR3 in DNA: TGTGCCTGGGGACTCGCAGGTCTAGGAGCTTTCTTT.

The V call is TRBV4-3, the J call TRBJ2-7; D is uncertain. The CDR3 is made up of 13 amino acids. Germline lookup yields CDR1 LGHNA and CDR2 YSLEER. The V end was cut by 1 base, the J end by 2 bases, with 6 bases between. CDR3 in amino acids: CASSQGMTYEQYF. The CDR3 nucleotides read TGCGCCAGCAGCCAAGGAATGACCTACGAGCAGTACTTC.

The rearrangement joins TRBV12-3 or TRBV12-4 to TRBJ1-1; D may be TRBD1 (5 bases). V lost 1 base and J 7 bases, leaving 13 bases between the germline ends. CDR3 size: 14 residues. Here the CDR3 DNA reads TGTGCCAGCAGTTTAGAGCGGGGACCCGTTGAAGCTTTCTTT. Protein sequence: CASSLERGPVEAFF.